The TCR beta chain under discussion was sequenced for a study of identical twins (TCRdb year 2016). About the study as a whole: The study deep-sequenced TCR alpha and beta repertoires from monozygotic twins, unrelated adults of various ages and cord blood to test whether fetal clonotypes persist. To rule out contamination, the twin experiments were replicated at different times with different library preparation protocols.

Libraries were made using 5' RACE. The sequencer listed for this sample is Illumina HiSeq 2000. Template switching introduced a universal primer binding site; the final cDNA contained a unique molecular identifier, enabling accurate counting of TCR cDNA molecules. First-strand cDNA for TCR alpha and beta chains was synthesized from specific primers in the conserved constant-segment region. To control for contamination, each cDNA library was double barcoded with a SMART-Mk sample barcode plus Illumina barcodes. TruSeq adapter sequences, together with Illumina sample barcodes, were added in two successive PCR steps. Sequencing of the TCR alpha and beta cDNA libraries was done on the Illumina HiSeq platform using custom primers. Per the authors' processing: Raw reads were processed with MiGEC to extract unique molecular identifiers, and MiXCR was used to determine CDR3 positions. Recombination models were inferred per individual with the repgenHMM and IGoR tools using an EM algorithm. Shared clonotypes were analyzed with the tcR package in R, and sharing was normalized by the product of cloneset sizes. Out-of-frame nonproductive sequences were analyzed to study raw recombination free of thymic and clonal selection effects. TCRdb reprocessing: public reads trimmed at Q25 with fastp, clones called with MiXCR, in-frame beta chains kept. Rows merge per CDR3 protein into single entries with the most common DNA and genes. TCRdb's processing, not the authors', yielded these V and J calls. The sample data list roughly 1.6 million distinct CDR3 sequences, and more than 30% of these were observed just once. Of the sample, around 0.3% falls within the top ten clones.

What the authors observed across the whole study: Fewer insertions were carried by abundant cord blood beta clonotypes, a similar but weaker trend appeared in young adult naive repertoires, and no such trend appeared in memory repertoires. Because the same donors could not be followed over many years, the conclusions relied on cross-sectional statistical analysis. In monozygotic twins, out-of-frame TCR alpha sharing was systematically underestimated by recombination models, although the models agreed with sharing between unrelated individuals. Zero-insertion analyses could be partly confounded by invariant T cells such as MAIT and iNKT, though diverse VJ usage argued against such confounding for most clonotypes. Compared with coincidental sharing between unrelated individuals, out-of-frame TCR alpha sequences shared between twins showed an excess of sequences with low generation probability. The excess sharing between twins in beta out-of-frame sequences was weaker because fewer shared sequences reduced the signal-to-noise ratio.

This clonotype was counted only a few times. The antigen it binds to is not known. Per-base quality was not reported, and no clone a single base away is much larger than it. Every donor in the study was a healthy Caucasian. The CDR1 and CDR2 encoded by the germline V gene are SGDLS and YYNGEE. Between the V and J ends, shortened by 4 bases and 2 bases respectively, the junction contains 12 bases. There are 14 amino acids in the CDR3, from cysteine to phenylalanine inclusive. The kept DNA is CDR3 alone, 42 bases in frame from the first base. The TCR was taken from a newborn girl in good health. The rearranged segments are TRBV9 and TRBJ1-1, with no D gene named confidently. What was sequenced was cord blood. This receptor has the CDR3 CASSPLLPNTEAFF. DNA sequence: TGTGCCAGCAGCCCGTTGCTACCCAACACTGAAGCTTTCTTT.